The 23 T cell receptor beta chains below come from one sample, sequenced in a study of T cell clonotyping in hematopoietic cell transplantation. Libraries were prepared by immunoSEQ multiplex PCR; TCRdb keeps only in-frame clonotypes and omits some of them. The data show 15,000 to 20,000 clones, approximately 57% seen once. This specimen was PBMCs, taken 30 days after allogeneic stem cell transplant. The origin of the receptors is a male patient in his 50s who had an allogeneic stem cell transplant from an unrelated donor, so T cells may come from the graft donor. Some clones in this sample may be carry-over from other donors' samples.

This rearrangement joins TRBV29-1 to TRBJ2-1; D perhaps matches TRBD2 (6 bases). Germline loops: CDR1 SQVTM, CDR2 ANQGSEA. V was trimmed by 4 bases and J by 6 bases, leaving 7 bases between them. There are 11 residues in the CDR3. CDR3 sequence reads: CSVGRGNEQFF. CDR3 in DNA: TGCAGCGTTGGGAGGGGCAATGAGCAGTTCTTC.

This sequence joins TRBV4-3 and TRBJ1-2; no reliable D call. Per the germline V gene, CDR1 is LGHNA and CDR2 is YSLEER. V was trimmed by 1 base and J by 5 bases, leaving 20 bases between them. The CDR3 spans 17 residues. Here the CDR3 reads CASSQVRATQADYGYTF. The CDR3 nucleotides read TGCGCCAGCAGCCAAGTACGGGCCACTCAAGCCGATTATGGCTACACCTTC.

The rearrangement uses TRBV6-1 and TRBJ2-5, with D possibly matching TRBD1 (6 bases). Matching the DNA end better, TRBJ2-7 makes the J call doubtful. Germline V gene sequence: CDR1 MNHNS, CDR2 SASEGT. This CDR3 spans 14 amino acids. CDR3 DNA sequence: TGTGCCAGCAGTTATCCGGGACAAGAGTACGAGCAGTACTTC. This codes for CASSYPGQEYEQYF.

About this clone: Compared with germline, one end of the junction differs, possibly owing to a read error. The V and J genes are TRBV7-7 and TRBJ2-2; D is possibly TRBD1 (6 bases). The germline gives CDR1 SSHAT, CDR2 FNYEAQ (reference sequence). CDR3 length: 14 residues. CDR3: CASSMTGSTGELFF. For the CDR3, the DNA is TGTGCTAGCAGCATGACAGGTAGCACCGGGGAGCTGTTTTTT.

This clone appeared a few times. This sequence joins TRBV6-5 and TRBJ2-5, with a tentative D call TRBD2 (5 bases). The V gene lost 4 bases and the J gene lost 5 bases, with 11 bases spanning the gap. The CDR3 runs 13 residues. From germline, CDR1 is MNHEY and CDR2 SVGAGI. The CDR3 DNA follows: TGTGCCAGCAGTTCCCTGCCGGGGGAGACCCAGTACTTC. This encodes CASSSLPGETQYF.

The chain is built from TRBV2 and TRBJ2-7; no definite D call. Germline V gene data show CDR1 as SNHLY and CDR2 as FYNNEI. Trimming took off 8 bases at V and 3 bases at J, with 8 bases between the two ends. The CDR3 has 11 residues. The CDR3 nucleotides are TGTGCCAGCGGGATCGGCTACGAGCAGTACTTC. It is translated as CASGIGYEQYF.

The V and J genes are TRBV30 and TRBJ2-1; tentatively, D is TRBD2 (5 bases). There are 13 residues in the CDR3. Germline V gene data show CDR1 as GTSNPN and CDR2 as SVGIG (reference sequence). Between the trimmed V and J ends, which lost 2 bases and 3 bases, there was a span of 8 bases. This chain's CDR3 is CAWSPGYYNEQFF. The CDR3 DNA is TGTGCCTGGAGTCCGGGGTACTACAATGAGCAGTTCTTC.

The CDR3 spells CAWSVDPVGGEQYF. The CDR3 DNA is TGTGCCTGGAGTGTAGATCCGGTTGGGGGCGAGCAGTACTTC. The chain uses TRBV30 and TRBJ2-7; D tentatively reads TRBD1 or TRBD2 (5 bases each). V gave up 0 bases and J gave up 6 bases, with 15 bases separating them. The CDR3 sequence is 14 residues long. The germline V gene has CDR1 GTSNPN and CDR2 SVGIG (reference sequence).

This clone came up once. CDR3 nucleotides: TGTGCCAGCAGTTACTCCCCGCGGGACAGGGAGTACTTC. Encoded protein: CASSYSPRDREYF. This chain connects TRBV6-5 to TRBJ2-7; 9 bases are a match to TRBD1. The CDR3 sequence is 13 residues long. Germline CDR1 and CDR2: MNHEY and SVGAGI. Trimming cost V 0 bases and J 11 bases; bases outside gene matches: 5.

In this sample, this clone is large (0.1 to 1%). The genes are TRBV6-5 and TRBJ1-5; the D gene is possibly TRBD1 (5 bases). The germline CDR1 and CDR2 sequences are MNHEY and SVGAGI. V shed 4 bases and J shed 3 bases, with 10 bases lying between them. This CDR3 comprises 14 residues. The CDR3 region is CASSLARVNQPQHF. The CDR3, as DNA: TGTGCCAGCAGTTTAGCCAGGGTCAATCAGCCCCAGCATTTT.

This chain connects TRBV29-1 to TRBJ2-5, with TRBD1 identical over 7 bases. After removal of 3 bases from V and 2 bases from J, the junction contained 0 bases not matched to a gene. This CDR3 comprises 12 residues. Per the germline V gene, CDR1 is SQVTM and CDR2 is ANQGSEA. The CDR3 here is CSVEGQQETQYF. The CDR3 bases are TGCAGCGTTGAGGGACAGCAAGAGACCCAGTACTTC. The entire variable domain, with the rest obtained from reference TRBV29-1 and TRBJ2-5, is as follows: SAVISQKPSRDICQRGTSLTIQCQVDSQVTMMFWYRQQPGQSLTLIATANQGSEATYESGFVIDKFPISRPNLTFSTLTVSNMSPEDSSIYLCSVEGQQETQYFGPGTRLLVL.

This clone showed up just a few times. V is TRBV30 and J is TRBJ1-1; D is undetermined. Trimming left V 8 bases short and J 2 bases short, with 6 bases between. This CDR3 comprises 10 residues. CDR1 and CDR2 from the germline V gene are GTSNPN and SVGIG (reference sequence). CDR3 amino acids: CAGENTEAFF. For the CDR3, the DNA is TGTGCCGGGGAAAACACTGAAGCTTTCTTT.

The rearrangement joins TRBV30 to TRBJ2-7, with D hard to call. Trimming shortened V by 2 bases and J by 3 bases, and 8 bases separated the two germline ends. CDR1 is GTSNPN and CDR2 is SVGIG in the germline V gene (reference sequence). The CDR3 totals 12 residues. In nucleotides, the CDR3 is TGTGCCTGGAGTCCCGGGCACTACGAGCAGTACTTC. It specifies CAWSPGHYEQYF.

This sequence joins TRBV5-6 and TRBJ1-1, with D tentatively TRBD1 (5 bases). Germline CDR1 reads SGHDT; CDR2 reads YYEEEE. The CDR3 totals 15 residues. V lost 4 bases, J lost 3 bases, and 16 bases lay in between. CDR3 sequence (DNA): TGTGCCAGCAGCCTGGGAGGGACTTTGGACACTGAAGCTTTCTTT. Amino acid sequence: CASSLGGTLDTEAFF. The full variable domain, completed using reference TRBV5-6 and TRBJ1-1, is DAGVTQSPTHLIKTRGQQVTLRCSPKSGHDTVSWYQQALGQGPQFIFQYYEEEERQRGNFPDRFSGHQFPNYSSELNVNALLLGDSALYLCASSLGGTLDTEAFFGQGTRLTVV.

V and J are TRBV2 and TRBJ1-2; D is possibly TRBD1 (5 bases). V was pared by 4 bases and J by 5 bases, with 11 bases between. Germline values: CDR1 SNHLY, CDR2 FYNNEI. CDR3 length: 13 residues. CDR3 protein: CASSVAREYGYTF. The CDR3 DNA sequence: TGTGCCAGCAGTGTAGCCAGGGAGTATGGCTACACCTTC.

The J gene is TRBJ2-1, the V gene TRBV9; TRBD2 agrees at 7 bases. J lost 6 bases, V lost 0 bases, and 6 bases had no gene match. Germline assignment: CDR1 SGDLS and CDR2 YYNGEE. CDR3 length equals 15 residues. The CDR3 coding sequence is TGTGCCAGCAGCGTAGTGGGGGGGGTGGTCAATGAGCAGTTCTTC. Translated, it gives CASSVVGGVVNEQFF.

The chain carries TRBV5-6 and TRBJ1-1; possible D gene TRBD1, 5 bases. Germline loops: CDR1 SGHDT, CDR2 YYEEEE. With 3 bases removed from V and 11 bases from J, the gap between germline ends came to 11 bases. The CDR3 totals 11 residues. CDR3 loop: CASSSGLLAFF. CDR3 DNA sequence: TGTGCCAGCAGCTCGGGACTTCTCGCTTTCTTT.

This rearrangement joins TRBV30 to TRBJ2-7; D is undetermined. This CDR3 is 12 amino acids long. Between the trimmed V and J ends, which lost 0 bases and 4 bases, there was a span of 7 bases. Germline V CDR1 and CDR2: GTSNPN, SVGIG (reference sequence). Here the CDR3 DNA reads TGTGCCTGGAGTGTACTCCGATACGAGCAGTACTTC. Translating gives CAWSVLRYEQYF.

V is TRBV2 and J is TRBJ2-7; a possible D gene is TRBD1 (5 bases). V was trimmed by 6 bases and J by 3 bases, leaving 15 bases between them. Germline V gives CDR1 SNHLY, CDR2 FYNNEI. CDR3 length: 14 residues. CDR3 DNA: TGTGCCAGCAGGGGTGAGCTTGGACACTACGAGCAGTACTTC. Translated: CASRGELGHYEQYF.

This clone is a singleton in its sample. The chain recombines TRBV7-9 with TRBJ2-2; D gene ambiguous. This CDR3 contains 15 residues. The V and J ends lost 5 bases and 3 bases respectively, with 13 bases between them. The germline V gene encodes CDR1 SEHNR and CDR2 FQNEAQ (reference sequence). The CDR3 sequence is CASSISSTDTGELFF. CDR3 sequence (DNA): TGTGCCAGCAGCATCTCCTCGACTGACACCGGGGAGCTGTTTTTT.

A few counts support this clone. The gene calls are TRBV7-9 and TRBJ1-1; perhaps TRBD1 as D (6 bases). The V gene lost 6 bases and the J gene lost 10 bases, with 18 bases spanning the gap. The CDR3 consists of 13 residues. The germline CDR1 and CDR2 sequences are SEHNR and FQNEAQ (reference sequence). The CDR3 nucleotides are TGTGCCAGCAGAGGAACGGGGGGGGCTGGAGCTTTCTTT. It is translated as CASRGTGGAGAFF.

This clone was recorded a few times. The J gene is TRBJ1-1, the V gene TRBV4-3; possibly TRBD1 for D (6 bases). Trimming took off 1 base at V and 8 bases at J, with 14 bases between the two ends. Germline CDR1 LGHNA, CDR2 YSLEER. The CDR3 length is 14 residues. CDR3: CASSQGARTEEAFF. The DNA for the CDR3 is TGCGCCAGCAGCCAAGGGGCTCGGACAGAAGAAGCTTTCTTT.

The V gene is TRBV7-1, the J gene TRBJ2-1; D is possibly TRBD1 (5 bases). TRBV7-1 is annotated as an ORF whose role is uncertain. The ends were cut back, 4 bases at V and 4 bases at J, with 11 bases in the middle. The length of the CDR3 is 14 residues. The CDR3 here is CASSLGVVYNEQFF. As DNA, the CDR3 is TGTGCCAGCAGCTTAGGGGTGGTGTACAATGAGCAGTTCTTC.